The 32 T cell receptor beta chains listed next were all sequenced from one sample in a study of T cells in Graves' hyperthyroidism and ophthalmopathy. Researchers amplified the TCR beta CDR3 regions from RNA transcripts. A first-round RT-PCR of the TCR CDR3 used the HTBI primer set. TCRdb itself ran the multiplex PCR reads through MiXCR, one entry per CDR3 protein. The table has some 98,000 distinct CDR3 sequences, around 40% seen once. The sequencing input was peripheral blood or thyroid tissue (not recorded which). The receptors shown here come from a woman in her 30s with Graves' hyperthyroidism.

This chain joins TRBV28 and TRBJ2-5, with D possibly called TRBD1 or TRBD2 (5 bases each). Trimming took 2 bases from V and 1 from J, leaving 26 bases between them. The CDR3 has 20 amino acids. Per germline, CDR1 MDHEN and CDR2 SYDVKM. For the CDR3, the DNA is TGTGCCAGCAGTTTAACTGCCTGGGACCCCAAGGAAGATTCCCAAGAGACCCAGTACTTC. Translation gives CASSLTAWDPKEDSQETQYF.

The sample holds many counts of this clonotype. The J gene is TRBJ1-5, the V gene TRBV19; a weak D match, TRBD1 (5 bases). Trimming stripped 1 base from V and 2 bases from J, with 12 bases between. Germline V CDR1 and CDR2: LNHDA, SQIVND (reference sequence). The CDR3 runs 16 residues. The CDR3 sequence is CASSIGGDLGNQPQHF. CDR3 in DNA: TGTGCCAGTAGTATAGGAGGGGATTTGGGCAATCAGCCCCAGCATTTT. The full variable domain, its missing parts supplied by reference TRBV19 and TRBJ1-5, is DGGITQSPKYLFRKEGQNVTLSCEQNLNHDAMYWYRQDPGQGLRLIYYSQIVNDFQKGDIAEGYSVSREKKESFPLTVTSAQKNPTAFYLCASSIGGDLGNQPQHFGDGTRLSIL.

This clonotype was counted at least ten times. The chain employs TRBV2 and TRBJ2-7; TRBD2 might be the D (6 bases). The CDR3 length is 13 residues. V was shortened by 4 bases and J by 5 bases, with 12 bases between the two germline ends. Germline V CDR1 and CDR2: SNHLY, FYNNEI. CDR3 in amino acids: CASSVRLEDEQYF. As DNA, the CDR3 is TGTGCCAGCAGTGTCCGACTAGAGGACGAGCAGTACTTC.

This clonotype appeared many times. CDR3 residues: CASRAPGGSYEQYF. The CDR3 bases are TGTGCCAGCAGGGCCCCGGGCGGATCCTACGAGCAGTACTTC. The chain has TRBV7-3 and TRBJ2-7; D call uncertain. Trimming left V 6 bases short and J 1 base short, with 13 bases between. The CDR3 covers 14 residues. Germline V gives CDR1 SGHTA, CDR2 FQGTGA. The variable domain in full, completed from reference TRBV7-3 and TRBJ2-7, reads GAGVSQTPSNKVTEKGKYVELRCDPISGHTALYWYRQSLGQGPEFLIYFQGTGAADDSGLPNDRFFAVRPEGSVSTLKIQRTERGDSAVYLCASRAPGGSYEQYFGPGTRLTVT.

This clonotype was detected many times. This chain uses TRBV10-3 with TRBJ2-7; possible D gene TRBD2, 5 bases. This CDR3 has 12 residues. The ends were cut back, 10 bases at V and 4 bases at J, with 14 bases in the middle. Germline CDR1 reads ENHRY; CDR2 reads SYGVKD. The DNA of the CDR3 is TGTGCCACCGCCGGACGGACTTACGAGCAGTACTTC. This encodes CATAGRTYEQYF.

V usage is TRBV18 and J usage is TRBJ2-7; D possibly corresponds to TRBD2 (7 bases). Germline V gene data show CDR1 as KGHSH and CDR2 as LQKENI. The ends were cut back, 1 base at V and 3 bases at J, with 10 bases in the middle. The length of the CDR3 is 14 residues. The CDR3 here is CASSPQGGLYEQYF. In DNA form, the CDR3 reads TGTGCCAGCTCACCACAGGGGGGGCTCTACGAGCAGTACTTC.

About this clonotype itself: This could be a read error, since a much larger clone is one nucleotide away. The CDR3 sequence: CASSRGRNNEKLFF. The CDR3 DNA reads TGTGCCAGCAGCCGCGGCAGGAATAATGAAAAACTGTTTTTT. V gene TRBV4-2 combines with J gene TRBJ1-4; D gene unclear. The CDR3 runs to 14 residues. The V and J ends lost 4 bases and 4 bases respectively, with 10 bases between them. Germline V gives CDR1 LGHNA, CDR2 YNFKEQ.

In this sample, this clonotype turned up many times. The gene calls are TRBV28 and TRBJ2-5; D call uncertain. CDR3 length equals 14 residues. The germline V and J ends were trimmed by 2 bases and 4 bases, with 11 bases remaining between them. CDR1 is MDHEN, CDR2 SYDVKM, per germline. CDR3 DNA: TGTGCCAGCAGTTTAGCCGGGTCGATAGAGACCCAGTACTTC. Its translation is CASSLAGSIETQYF.

This clonotype was observed at least ten times. CDR3 residues: CASSDQTGGQETQYF. CDR3 in DNA: TGTGCCAGCAGTGACCAGACAGGTGGACAAGAGACCCAGTACTTC. The V gene is TRBV6-1, the J gene TRBJ2-5; TRBD1 might be the D (6 bases). Germline V gene sequence: CDR1 MNHNS, CDR2 SASEGT. Trimming left V 3 bases short and J 2 bases short, with 13 bases between. The CDR3 is made up of 15 amino acids.

This clonotype was seen many times. The chain is built from TRBV5-1 and TRBJ1-2, with D uncertain. Trimming removed 5 bases from V and 8 bases from J, with 16 bases in between. The CDR3 is made up of 13 amino acids. In germline, CDR1 is SGHRS, CDR2 YFSETQ. CDR3 region: CASRLQEGRGYTF. In nucleotides, the CDR3 is TGCGCCAGCAGACTACAAGAGGGTCGGGGCTACACCTTC. Full variable domain (missing parts from reference TRBV5-1 and TRBJ1-2): KAGVTQTPRYLIKTRGQQVTLSCSPISGHRSVSWYQQTPGQGLQFLFEYFSETQRNKGNFPGRFSGRQFSNSRSEMNVSTLELGDSALYLCASRLQEGRGYTFGSGTRLTVV.

With regard to this clonotype: A much more abundant neighbour one base away suggests this may be a read error. This chain uses TRBV7-3 with TRBJ2-3; the D gene is possibly TRBD2 (6 bases). CDR3 length: 14 amino acids. The V gene's germline CDR1 is SGHTA and CDR2 FQGTGA. The ends were cut back, 0 bases at V and 12 bases at J, with 16 bases in the middle. The CDR3 region is CASSLTGLEGSQYF. As DNA, the CDR3 is TGTGCCAGCAGCTTAACGGGACTGGAGGGATCACAGTATTTT. The full variable domain, completed using reference TRBV7-3 and TRBJ2-3, is GAGVSQTPSNKVTEKGKYVELRCDPISGHTALYWYRQSLGQGPEFLIYFQGTGAADDSGLPNDRFFAVRPEGSVSTLKIQRTERGDSAVYLCASSLTGLEGSQYFGPGTRLTVL.

This clonotype was detected many times. The V gene is TRBV12-3 or TRBV12-4, the J gene TRBJ1-4; D is perhaps TRBD1 (5 bases). The CDR3 runs to 16 residues. Between the trimmed V and J ends, which lost 3 bases and 7 bases, there was a span of 18 bases. Here the CDR3 DNA reads TGTGCCAGCAGTTTGAGGATGGACACTAAGGGTGAAAAACTGTTTTTT. It specifies CASSLRMDTKGEKLFF.

For this clonotype: This may come from a read error, since a much larger clone is one base off. CDR3 loop: CATSFVANEKLLF. CDR3 nucleotides: TGTGCCACTTCTTTCGTGGCTAATGAAAAACTGCTTTTT. V gene TRBV27 combines with J gene TRBJ1-4; the D is unclear. The CDR3 has 13 residues. The V gene's germline CDR1 is MNHEY and CDR2 SMNVEV (reference sequence).

This clonotype has a handful of counts. A single base separates this from a much larger clone, so it may be a read error. J is TRBJ2-5 and V is TRBV5-1, with D uncertain. Germline V lookup: CDR1 SGHRS, CDR2 YFSETQ. The CDR3 runs to 17 residues. In DNA, the CDR3 is TGCGCCAGCAGCTTGGGATCGTCCCCTAGGTTGGTGAAGACCCAGTGCTTC. Encoded protein: CASSLGSSPRLVKTQCF.

The chain is built from TRBV19 and TRBJ2-1; TRBD1 matches 8 bases. Germline CDR1 LNHDA, CDR2 SQIVND (reference sequence). CDR3 length: 19 amino acids. With V trimmed by 1 base and J by 2 bases, 13 bases remained unmatched. As DNA, the CDR3 is TGTGCCAGTAGTATAGGGAGGGGGAAGCCAGGGGGCGCCTACAATGAGCAGTTCTTC. Its translation: CASSIGRGKPGGAYNEQFF.

Comments on this clonotype: Being one base from a much bigger clone, this may be a read error. The chain carries TRBV7-8 and TRBJ1-1; D unclear. CDR1 is SGHVS, CDR2 FQNEAQ, per germline. The CDR3 loop spans 14 amino acids. CDR3 in DNA: TGTACCAGCAGCTCCATTACCGCTCGAACTGAAGCTTTCTTT. Encoded protein: CTSSSITARTEAFF.

This clonotype was observed at least ten times. The rearrangement uses TRBV14 and TRBJ1-2; D gene uncertain. Germline loops: CDR1 SGHDN, CDR2 FVKESK. Trimming removed 3 bases from V and 4 bases from J, with 21 bases in between. The CDR3 spans 17 residues. CDR3 sequence: CASSHHGFDPGLYGYTF. The CDR3 DNA sequence: TGTGCCAGCAGCCACCACGGGTTTGACCCCGGACTCTATGGCTACACCTTC.

This clonotype has ten or more counts. The rearrangement uses TRBV28 and TRBJ1-5; 8 nucleotides agree with TRBD1. Losses at the gene ends were 3 bases for V and 3 bases for J; bases not matched to a gene: 4. Germline V gene sequence: CDR1 MDHEN, CDR2 SYDVKM. The CDR3 sequence is 15 residues long. The CDR3 loop is CASSFADRVNQPQHF. CDR3 bases: TGTGCCAGCAGTTTCGCGGACAGGGTCAATCAGCCCCAGCATTTT.

The V call is TRBV28, the J call TRBJ2-3; the D is unclear. The CDR3 extends over 15 amino acids. V lost 2 bases and J lost 2, with 11 bases in between. The germline gives CDR1 MDHEN, CDR2 SYDVKM. The CDR3 DNA sequence: TGTGCCAGCAGTTTAGGCGGAGAACCCACAGATACGCAGTATTTT. Protein product: CASSLGGEPTDTQYF.

This clonotype came up many times. The rearrangement uses TRBV15 and TRBJ2-3; D tentatively fits TRBD1 or TRBD2 (5 bases each). The CDR3 consists of 17 residues. Trimming cost V 0 bases and J 2 bases, with 15 bases left between them. CDR1 LNHNV and CDR2 YYDKDF come from the germline V gene (reference sequence). The CDR3 is CATSREGKGRTTDTQYF. CDR3 DNA sequence: TGTGCCACCAGCAGAGAGGGGAAGGGACGAACCACAGATACGCAGTATTTT. The variable domain in full, with the rest retrieved from reference TRBV15 and TRBJ2-3, is DAMVIQNPRYQVTQFGKPVTLSCSQTLNHNVMYWYQQKSSQAPKLLFHYYDKDFNNEADTPDNFQSRRPNTSFCFLDIRSPGLGDTAMYLCATSREGKGRTTDTQYFGPGTRLTVL.

This clonotype was seen repeatedly, ten times or more. The chain uses TRBV14 and TRBJ1-6; D remains ambiguous. CDR1 is SGHDN, CDR2 FVKESK, per germline. The CDR3 totals 11 residues. Trimming removed 4 bases from V and 8 bases from J, with 3 bases in between. The CDR3 nucleotides are TGTGCCAGCAGCCTTTATTCACCCCTCCACTTT. It encodes CASSLYSPLHF.

This clonotype was picked up many times. The J gene is TRBJ1-5, the V gene TRBV6-1, with TRBD1 as a possible D gene (5 bases). Looked up from germline, CDR1 is MNHNS and CDR2 is SASEGT. The CDR3 is 13 amino acids. Trimming stripped 2 bases from V and 6 bases from J, with 8 bases between. CDR3 residues: CASSERRGQPQHF. As DNA, the CDR3 is TGTGCCAGCAGTGAACGGAGGGGTCAGCCCCAGCATTTT.

This clonotype was recorded a few times. The chain couples TRBV6-5 to TRBJ1-6; D is unclear. Germline CDR1 reads MNHEY; CDR2 reads SVGAGI. The CDR3 loop spans 13 amino acids. V lost 6 bases, J lost 6 bases, and 9 bases lay in between. The CDR3 bases are TGTGCCAGCAGCTACAGAGTTAATTCACCCCTCCACTTT. Its translation is CASSYRVNSPLHF.

The gene calls are TRBV2 and TRBJ2-5, with 10 bases aligning to TRBD2. Trimming took 5 bases from V and 5 from J; bases not matched to a gene: 11. The CDR3 covers 16 residues. The germline CDR1 and CDR2 sequences are SNHLY and FYNNEI. The CDR3 bases are TGTGCCAGCAGTTACCGCAGCGGGAGGGCCGGGGAGACCCAGTACTTC. Its protein product is CASSYRSGRAGETQYF.

This clonotype is medium-sized within its sample. The chain employs TRBV7-6 and TRBJ2-5, with D maybe TRBD1 (5 bases). Germline values: CDR1 SGHVS, CDR2 FNYEAQ. Trimming took off 5 bases at V and 4 bases at J, with 26 bases between the two ends. The length of the CDR3 is 18 residues. The CDR3 sequence: CASSPYAVQADHAETQYF. The DNA of the CDR3 is TGTGCCAGCAGCCCCTACGCCGTACAGGCCGACCACGCAGAGACCCAGTACTTC.

The gene calls are TRBV9 and TRBJ1-3; D might be TRBD1 (6 bases). This CDR3 comprises 14 residues. Trimming removed 0 bases at V and 4 bases at J, with 8 bases between. Germline V gene sequence: CDR1 SGDLS, CDR2 YYNGEE. The CDR3 is CASSVGDTGNTIYF. Written as DNA, the CDR3 is TGTGCCAGCAGCGTAGGGGACACAGGAAACACCATATATTTT.

This rearrangement joins TRBV7-6 to TRBJ2-5; 8 bases align to TRBD2. There are 15 residues in the CDR3. With 0 bases clipped from V and 5 bases from J, the junction kept 5 bases outside the gene matches. The germline V gene encodes CDR1 SGHVS and CDR2 FNYEAQ. The CDR3 region has the DNA TGTGCCAGCAGCTTAGCCGGGGGGGAATGGGAGACCCAGTACTTC. Amino acid sequence: CASSLAGGEWETQYF.

On this clonotype: Relative to the germline gene, one junction end is altered; a read error may explain this. The V and J genes are TRBV28 and TRBJ2-2; D may be TRBD2 (6 bases). This CDR3 region has 15 residues. The germline V gene encodes CDR1 MDHEN and CDR2 SYDVKM. CDR3 in amino acids: CASSFWAANTGGLFF. Here the CDR3 DNA reads TGTGCCAGCAGTTTCTGGGCCGCGAACACCGGGGGGCTGTTTTTT.

This clonotype was seen a handful of times. One base away lies a much larger clone, so this may be a sequencing read error. The chain has TRBV6-5 and TRBJ2-5; D may be TRBD1 (6 bases). From germline, CDR1 is MNHEY and CDR2 SVGAGI. The CDR3 sequence is 13 residues long. CDR3 DNA: TGTGCCAGCAGTGAGGACAGCCAAGAGGCCCAGTACTTC. This translates into CASSEDSQEAQYF.

The V gene is TRBV6-6, the J gene TRBJ1-6; 9 bases match TRBD1. There are 14 residues in the CDR3. Germline V gene data show CDR1 as MNHNY and CDR2 as SVGAGI (reference sequence). Trimming took 6 bases from V and 10 from J; bases not matched to a gene: 7. CDR3 loop: CASRPGQGRSPLHF. The CDR3 bases are TGTGCCAGCAGACCGGGACAGGGACGGTCACCCCTCCACTTT.

As for this clonotype: At one of its ends the junction is not consistent with the germline gene, which may arise from a read error. The gene calls are TRBV5-1 and TRBJ2-5; either TRBD1 or TRBD2 may fit D (8 bases each). Germline V lookup: CDR1 SGHRS, CDR2 YFSETQ. The CDR3 totals 14 residues. The CDR3 nucleotides are TGTGCCAGCAGCGGGGGCAGGGGGCGAGAGACCCAGTACTTC. This encodes CASSGGRGRETQYF.

This clonotype showed up many times. This chain joins TRBV5-4 and TRBJ2-7, with D tentatively TRBD1 or TRBD2 (5 bases each). The CDR3 spans 13 residues. From germline, CDR1 is SGHNT and CDR2 YYREEE (reference sequence). Trimming shortened V by 7 bases and J by 2 bases, and 13 bases separated the two germline ends. The DNA for the CDR3 is TGTGCCAGCCGGGTTGGGGGAACCTACGAGCAGTACTTC. Protein sequence: CASRVGGTYEQYF.